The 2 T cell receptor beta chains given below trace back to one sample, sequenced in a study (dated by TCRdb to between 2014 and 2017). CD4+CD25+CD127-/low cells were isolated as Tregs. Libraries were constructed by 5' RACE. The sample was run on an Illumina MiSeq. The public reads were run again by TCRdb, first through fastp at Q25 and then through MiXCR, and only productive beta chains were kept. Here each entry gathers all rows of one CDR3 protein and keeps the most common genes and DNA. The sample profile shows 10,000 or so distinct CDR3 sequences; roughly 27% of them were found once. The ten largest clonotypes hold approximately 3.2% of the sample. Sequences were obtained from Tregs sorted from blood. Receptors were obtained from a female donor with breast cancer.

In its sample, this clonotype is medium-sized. The CDR3 nucleotides are TGTGCCAGCAACCCGGGGGGTAGCTCCTACGAGCAGTACTTC. This encodes CASNPGGSSYEQYF. The rearrangement uses TRBV9 and TRBJ2-7; 7 bases are shared with TRBD2. Germline trimming cut 6 bases from V and 0 bases from J; bases unmatched to any gene: 6. Looked up from germline, CDR1 is SGDLS and CDR2 is YYNGEE. This CDR3 contains 14 residues.

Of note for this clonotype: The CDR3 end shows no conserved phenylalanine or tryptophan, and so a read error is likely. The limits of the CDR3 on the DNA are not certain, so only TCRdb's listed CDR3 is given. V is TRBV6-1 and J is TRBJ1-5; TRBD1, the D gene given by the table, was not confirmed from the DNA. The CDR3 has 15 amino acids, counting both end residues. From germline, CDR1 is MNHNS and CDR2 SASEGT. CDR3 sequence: CASRLGQGGNQPRHL.